This entry lists 10 T cell receptor beta chains sequenced from one sample in a study of blood T cells in healthy people across ages (dated by TCRdb to the mid-2010s). The library was obtained by 5' RACE. For sequencing, an Illumina HiSeq 2500 was employed. A second PCR of about 7 to 12 cycles was run with a J-beta primer mix and a sample-barcoded 5' primer. TCRdb took the public reads, trimmed them with fastp at Q25, ran MiXCR for clone calling and kept in-frame beta chains. CDR3 protein sequences are deduplicated, and each keeps its most common genes and DNA. The sample table contains 600,000 to 900,000 distinct CDR3 sequences; only one count was recorded for roughly 24% of them. The top ten clones comprise over 2.5% of the sample. A further study also used this sample, focusing on T cells of mothers and their children.

The specimen sequenced was blood. The source of these receptors is a boy aged 5-17 years in good health.

This clonotype was found a few times. The chain recombines TRBV20-1 with TRBJ2-5, with TRBD1 as a possible D gene (5 bases). This CDR3 is 15 amino acids long. Germline assignment: CDR1 DFQATT and CDR2 SNEGSKA (reference sequence). Trimming pared 0 bases from V and 4 bases from J, leaving 15 bases between. The CDR3 sequence is CSARDWAGWRETQYF. As DNA, the CDR3 is TGCAGTGCTAGAGATTGGGCAGGGTGGCGAGAGACCCAGTACTTC.

This clonotype was recorded at least ten times. This chain joins TRBV5-1 and TRBJ1-1; D is possibly TRBD1 (6 bases). V was cut by 0 bases and J by 0 bases, with 9 bases left in between. CDR1 is SGHRS and CDR2 is YFSETQ in the germline V gene. This CDR3 region has 15 residues. The CDR3 sequence is CASSLDRVMNTEAFF. As DNA, the CDR3 is TGCGCCAGCAGCTTGGACAGGGTAATGAACACTGAAGCTTTCTTT.

The table lists this clonotype with a few counts. The chain has TRBV7-9 and TRBJ1-1; D gene ambiguous. This CDR3 spans 14 amino acids. Trimming cost V 1 base and J 3 bases, with 9 bases left between them. The germline gives CDR1 SEHNR, CDR2 FQNEAQ (reference sequence). The CDR3 reads CASSLGHEYTEAFF. The CDR3 DNA reads TGTGCCAGCAGCTTAGGTCACGAGTACACTGAAGCTTTCTTT.

This clonotype turned up a few times. The chain employs TRBV9 and TRBJ2-5; the match to TRBD2 covers 9 bases. V lost 0 bases and J lost 5; bases outside the gene matches: 8. CDR3 length: 16 residues. Germline-derived CDR1 and CDR2 are SGDLS and YYNGEE. DNA of the CDR3: TGTGCCAGCAGCGTAGCTACGGGGCTAGCGGGGGAGACCCAGTACTTC. The encoded protein is CASSVATGLAGETQYF.

This clonotype was counted a single time. V gene TRBV4-1 combines with J gene TRBJ1-2; TRBD1 agrees at 8 bases. V lost 1 base to trimming and J lost 0 bases; unmatched junction nucleotides: 7. Germline CDR1 reads MGHRA; CDR2 reads YSYEKL. The CDR3 covers 17 residues. The CDR3 protein is CASSQGNRGVPNYGYTF. CDR3 in DNA: TGCGCCAGCAGCCAAGGCAACAGGGGGGTTCCTAACTATGGCTACACCTTC.

This clonotype was seen a few times. The chain combines TRBV14 with TRBJ2-1; D uncertain. The CDR3 has 12 residues. Trimming cost V 6 bases and J 7 bases, with 10 bases left between them. The germline gives CDR1 SGHDN, CDR2 FVKESK. CDR3 residues: CASRPIVNEQFF. In nucleotides, the CDR3 is TGTGCCAGCAGACCTATCGTGAATGAGCAGTTCTTC.

The rearrangement joins TRBV20-1 to TRBJ2-1; no reliable D call. The germline gives CDR1 DFQATT, CDR2 SNEGSKA (reference sequence). The length of the CDR3 is 13 residues. Trimming took off 7 bases at V and 1 base at J, with 11 bases between the two ends. DNA for the CDR3: TGCAGTGTTCGGCGCCCGTCCTACAATGAGCAGTTCTTC. It is translated as CSVRRPSYNEQFF.

The chain employs TRBV5-1 and TRBJ2-1; 7 nucleotides match TRBD2. The junction had 9 bases not matched to a gene; V was cut back by 0 bases and J by 9 bases. Looked up from germline, CDR1 is SGHRS and CDR2 is YFSETQ. This CDR3 is built from 15 residues. Written as DNA, the CDR3 is TGCGCCAGCAGCTTGGGGGGGGGAGCGGCGGCTGAGCAGTTCTTC. It is translated as CASSLGGGAAAEQFF.

The chain links TRBV6-6 to TRBJ1-2, with D possibly TRBD1 on 6 matching bases. Germline CDR1 reads MNHNY; CDR2 reads SVGAGI (reference sequence). Trimming cost V 5 bases and J 0 bases, with 16 bases left between them. This CDR3 contains 16 residues. DNA for the CDR3: TGTGCCAGCAGTCCTTATCCGGGACATACTAACTATGGCTACACCTTC. It yields the protein CASSPYPGHTNYGYTF.

About this clonotype: An end of the junction does not agree with germline; a read error may underlie this. The V call is TRBV27, the J call TRBJ2-4; 9 bases map to TRBD1. The CDR3 has 17 residues. The germline V gene encodes CDR1 MNHEY and CDR2 SMNVEV (reference sequence). CDR3 residues: CAGSLSIYRGRENIQYF. In nucleotides, the CDR3 is TGTGCCGGCAGTTTATCGATTTACAGGGGGCGCGAAAACATTCAGTACTTC.